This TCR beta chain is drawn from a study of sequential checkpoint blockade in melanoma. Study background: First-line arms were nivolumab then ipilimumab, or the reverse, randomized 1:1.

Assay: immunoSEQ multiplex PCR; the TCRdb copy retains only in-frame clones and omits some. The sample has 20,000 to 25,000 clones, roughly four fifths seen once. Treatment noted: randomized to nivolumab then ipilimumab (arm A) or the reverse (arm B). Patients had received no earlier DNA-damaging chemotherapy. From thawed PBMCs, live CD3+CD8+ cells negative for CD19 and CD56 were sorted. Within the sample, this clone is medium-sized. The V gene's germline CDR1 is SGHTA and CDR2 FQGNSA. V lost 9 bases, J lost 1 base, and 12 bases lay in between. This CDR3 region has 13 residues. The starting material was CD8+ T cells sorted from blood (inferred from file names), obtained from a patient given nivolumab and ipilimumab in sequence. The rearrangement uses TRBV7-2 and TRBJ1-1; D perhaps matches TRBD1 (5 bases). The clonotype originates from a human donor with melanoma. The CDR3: CASTNRWNTEAFF. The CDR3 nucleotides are TGTGCCAGTACCAACAGGTGGAACACTGAAGCTTTCTTT.